Included here is one T cell receptor beta chain sequence, with context. Its antigen remains unknown. This sample was taken from a study of T cell repertoires in cytomegalovirus infection. Study-level information: TCR beta signatures that were public indicated CMV infection and matching HLA type.

With 5 bases clipped from V and 6 bases from J, the junction kept 8 bases outside the gene matches. Per the germline V gene, CDR1 is MGHRA and CDR2 is YSYEKL. This CDR3 is built from 14 residues. One entry per CDR3 protein results from TCRdb running MiXCR on the reads. This sample yields about 890,000 distinct CDR3 sequences, of which around 30% are seen a single time; over 11% belongs to the top ten. The sequenced sample was cultured CD8+ T cells from PBMCs, obtained from culture after CMV antigen stimulation. This TCR was sampled from a human donor in good health (CMV status not recorded). Some clones in this sample may be carry-over from other donors' samples. The chain links TRBV4-1 to TRBJ2-7; 9 nucleotides line up with TRBD1. The CDR3 sequence: CASSYRDRVFEQYF. CDR3 DNA sequence: TGCGCCAGCAGCTACCGGGACAGGGTATTCGAGCAGTACTTC.